This T cell receptor (beta chain) was sequenced during a study of T cell changes during pregnancy in multiple sclerosis. Assay: immunoSEQ multiplex PCR; the TCRdb copy retains only in-frame clones and omits some. The sample records some 67,000 clones, approximately 92% being singletons. V was shortened by 5 bases and J by 6 bases, with 16 bases between the two germline ends. CDR1 MNHEY and CDR2 SMNVEV come from the germline V gene (reference sequence). This CDR3 comprises 14 residues. V is TRBV27 and J is TRBJ1-1; D remains unclear. This material consisted of peripheral blood, taken in the first trimester of pregnancy. The TCR was taken from a female donor with multiple sclerosis, enrolled in a pregnancy study. In DNA, the CDR3 is TGTGCCAGCAGTCTAAAGGGTGGAGGCCCTGAAGCTTTCTTT. Residues: CASSLKGGGPEAFF.